The next 31 T cell receptor beta chains were all read from a single sample in a study of cytomegalovirus exposure and HLA in healthy donors. With 60 Vbeta and 13 Jbeta primers, the PCR was carried out. Clones were sequenced by immunoSEQ multiplex PCR, and TCRdb holds only the in-frame ones, with some missing. Of about 270,000 clones in the sample, approximately 70% were seen once. What was sequenced was PBMCs. These receptors came from a female donor in good health and CMV-seronegative.

The table lists this clone with a few counts. V gene TRBV7-9 combines with J gene TRBJ2-1; maybe TRBD2 (6 bases). CDR1 SEHNR and CDR2 FQNEAQ come from the germline V gene (reference sequence). The CDR3 has 10 amino acids. The CDR3 sequence: CSIARGEQFF. CDR3 DNA: TGTTCCATCGCGCGGGGTGAGCAGTTCTTC.

The J gene is TRBJ1-3, the V gene TRBV7-9; D gene uncertain. The CDR3 loop spans 14 amino acids. With 4 bases removed from V and 2 bases from J, the gap between germline ends came to 9 bases. Germline CDR1 is SEHNR and CDR2 is FQNEAQ (reference sequence). DNA for the CDR3: TGTGCCAGCAGCTCCTTATCCGCTGGAAACACCATATATTTT. Translating it yields CASSSLSAGNTIYF.

The chain couples TRBV11-3 to TRBJ1-1, with a weak D call TRBD1 (5 bases). Between the trimmed V and J ends, which lost 4 bases and 1 base, there was a span of 13 bases. Germline V gene lookup returns CDR1 SGHNT and CDR2 YENEEA. The CDR3 is 15 amino acids. Here the CDR3 reads CASSSDRITNTEAFF. CDR3 nucleotides: TGTGCCAGCAGCTCCGACAGAATCACGAACACTGAAGCTTTCTTT.

The rearrangement links TRBV19 to TRBJ1-5, with 8 positions matching TRBD1. Germline trimming cut 6 bases from V and 1 base from J; bases unmatched to any gene: 5. The CDR3 covers 15 residues. Germline V lookup: CDR1 LNHDA, CDR2 SQIVND (reference sequence). CDR3 nucleotides: TGTGCCAGTAGCCGGACAGGGTCGAGCAATCAGCCCCAGCATTTT. Its protein product is CASSRTGSSNQPQHF.

The V gene is TRBV2, the J gene TRBJ1-2; 10 bases map to TRBD1. The CDR3 contains 13 residues. CDR1 SNHLY and CDR2 FYNNEI come from the germline V gene. Unmatched junction bases numbered 0, after V lost 1 base and J lost 7 bases. The CDR3 region is CASSEGTGGGYTF. The CDR3 DNA reads TGTGCCAGCAGTGAAGGGACAGGGGGTGGCTACACCTTC.

The CDR3 is CATSPRGITDTQYF. Written as DNA, the CDR3 is TGTGCCACCAGCCCGCGGGGGATCACAGATACGCAGTATTTT. J is TRBJ2-3 and V is TRBV15, with 7 bases fitting TRBD2. V gave up 5 bases and J gave up 2 bases; unmatched junction bases: 4. The CDR3 totals 14 residues. Germline CDR1 LNHNV, CDR2 YYDKDF (reference sequence).

The chain employs TRBV2 and TRBJ1-1, with D possibly matching TRBD1 (5 bases). V was pared by 4 bases and J by 9 bases, with 15 bases between. CDR1 is SNHLY and CDR2 is FYNNEI in the germline V gene. The CDR3 has 13 amino acids. CDR3 nucleotide sequence: TGTGCCAGCAGTGGTTCCGGAGGGGTTCAAGCTTTCTTT. Its protein is CASSGSGGVQAFF.

This chain links TRBV6-5 with TRBJ2-7; D gene unclear. Trimming pared 4 bases from V and 3 bases from J, leaving 10 bases between. The CDR3 sequence is 13 residues long. From germline, CDR1 is MNHEY and CDR2 SVGAGI. Here the CDR3 reads CASSFMSFYEQYF. For the CDR3, the DNA is TGTGCCAGCAGTTTCATGAGTTTCTACGAGCAGTACTTC.

The count of this clone is one. This chain uses TRBV7-8 with TRBJ2-1, with 9 bases identical to TRBD1. The CDR3 has 19 amino acids. CDR1 SGHVS and CDR2 FQNEAQ come from the germline V gene. With 4 bases clipped from V and 9 bases from J, the junction kept 22 bases outside the gene matches. The CDR3 loop is CASSSGQGWVAGTSGEQFF. CDR3 bases: TGTGCCAGCAGCTCCGGACAGGGGTGGGTAGCGGGTACGAGTGGTGAGCAGTTCTTC.

The chain has TRBV2 and TRBJ2-5, with D tentatively TRBD2 (5 bases). The tail of the sequence fits TRBJ2-7 better, so the J call may be wrong. The length of the CDR3 is 16 residues. Germline V gene data show CDR1 as SNHLY and CDR2 as FYNNEI. The CDR3 region has the DNA TGTGCCAGCAGTGTCATGAGGGTGGCAGCTCCCTACGAGCAGTACTTC. Translated: CASSVMRVAAPYEQYF.

The sample holds a few counts of this clone. The gene calls are TRBV23-1 and TRBJ2-5, with D maybe TRBD2 (7 bases). TRBV23-1 is sorted into the ORF group, with uncertain function. This CDR3 comprises 14 residues. V was shortened by 4 bases and J by 4 bases, with 13 bases between the two germline ends. The CDR3 DNA reads TGCGCCAGCAGTCGAAGCGGGACATCAGAGACCCAGTACTTC. Amino acids: CASSRSGTSETQYF.

This rearrangement joins TRBV18 to TRBJ2-1; 15 bases agree with TRBD2. The CDR3 totals 19 residues. Germline CDR1 is KGHSH and CDR2 is LQKENI. V was pared by 4 bases and J by 0 bases, with 7 bases of the junction left unmatched. The CDR3 coding sequence is TGTGCCAGCTCACTCGGACTAGCGGGAGGGCCGAGCTCCTACAATGAGCAGTTCTTC. This codes for CASSLGLAGGPSSYNEQFF.

This rearrangement joins TRBV6-1 to TRBJ1-1; 7 bases match TRBD1. CDR3 length: 16 amino acids. With 3 bases clipped from V and 3 bases from J, the junction kept 10 bases outside the gene matches. From germline, CDR1 is MNHNS and CDR2 SASEGT. CDR3 protein: CASSEVTGSEHTEAFF. CDR3 coding DNA: TGTGCCAGCAGTGAGGTGACAGGGTCGGAACACACTGAAGCTTTCTTT.

This clone was seen only a few times. The chain uses TRBV9 and TRBJ2-1, with TRBD2 identical over 11 bases. With V trimmed by 5 bases and J by 6 bases, 13 bases remained unmatched. The germline CDR1 and CDR2 sequences are SGDLS and YYNGEE. The CDR3 is 17 amino acids. The CDR3 DNA reads TGTGCCAGCAGAGAACATTTAGCGGGAGGGCCGGGCAATGAGCAGTTCTTC. Protein sequence: CASREHLAGGPGNEQFF.

The V and J genes are TRBV19 and TRBJ2-7; 7 bases agree with TRBD2. The CDR3 runs 15 residues. The V gene's germline CDR1 is LNHDA and CDR2 SQIVND (reference sequence). V shed 5 bases and J 2 bases; nucleotides not matched to a gene: 9. This CDR3 is CASSPGLGTAYEQYF. In nucleotides, the CDR3 is TGTGCCAGTAGTCCCGGACTAGGTACGGCCTACGAGCAGTACTTC.

This chain connects TRBV5-4 to TRBJ2-7; D is possibly TRBD2 (5 bases). Per the germline V gene, CDR1 is SGHNT and CDR2 is YYREEE (reference sequence). The CDR3 is 12 amino acids. V was cut by 10 bases and J by 0 bases, with 11 bases left in between. DNA of the CDR3: TGTGCCTCGAGCGGAAGCTCCTACGAGCAGTACTTC. As protein: CASSGSSYEQYF.

J is TRBJ2-1 and V is TRBV2; 14 nucleotides align to TRBD2. The trim removed 2 bases at V and 4 bases at J, leaving 4 bases unmatched. The CDR3 totals 17 residues. Germline loops: CDR1 SNHLY, CDR2 FYNNEI. The CDR3 sequence: CASSERGLAGAYNEQFF. The CDR3 DNA is TGTGCCAGCAGTGAAAGGGGACTAGCGGGAGCATACAATGAGCAGTTCTTC.

The V call is TRBV9, the J call TRBJ2-7, with D maybe TRBD2 (5 bases). Looked up from germline, CDR1 is SGDLS and CDR2 is YYNGEE. The CDR3 spans 15 residues. V lost 0 bases and J 2 bases, leaving 12 bases between the germline ends. CDR3 sequence reads: CASSVDERPTYEQYF. CDR3 DNA sequence: TGTGCCAGCAGCGTAGATGAGCGGCCCACCTACGAGCAGTACTTC.

This clone occurred once. The chain links TRBV7-9 to TRBJ1-5, with D possibly being TRBD1 (6 bases). The CDR3 runs 13 residues. Trimming pared 8 bases from V and 2 bases from J, leaving 10 bases between. From germline, CDR1 is SEHNR and CDR2 FQNEAQ (reference sequence). This CDR3 reads CASAKGGNQPQHF. Here the CDR3 DNA reads TGTGCCAGCGCAAAGGGGGGCAATCAGCCCCAGCATTTT.

The V call is TRBV6-1, the J call TRBJ2-2, with a weak D call TRBD2 (5 bases). CDR3 length equals 14 residues. Germline V lookup: CDR1 MNHNS, CDR2 SASEGT. V lost 11 bases, J lost 1 base, and 14 bases lay in between. CDR3 bases: TGTGCCCTAGCCATTCCGGAGAACACCGGGGAGCTGTTTTTT. Encoded protein: CALAIPENTGELFF.

V and J are TRBV5-8 and TRBJ1-5, with 8 bases identical to TRBD1. J was trimmed by 11 bases and V by 0 bases; bases with no gene match: 7. The germline V gene has CDR1 SGHTS and CDR2 YDEGEE. The CDR3 contains 14 residues. The CDR3 sequence: CASSLGQGTWAQHF. The CDR3 DNA follows: TGTGCCAGCAGCTTGGGACAGGGGACTTGGGCCCAGCATTTT.

V usage is TRBV25-1 and J usage is TRBJ2-7; TRBD1 matches 9 bases. The CDR3 consists of 15 residues. Germline CDR1 is MGHDK and CDR2 is SYGVNS. The ends lost 4 bases at V and 3 bases at J; junction bases unmatched: 7. The CDR3 sequence: CASSAKGQGRYEQYF. The CDR3 DNA reads TGTGCCAGCAGTGCTAAAGGACAGGGGCGCTACGAGCAGTACTTC.

The chain couples TRBV28 to TRBJ2-7; D is unclear. V was pared by 8 bases and J by 0 bases, with 11 bases between. CDR3 length equals 13 residues. CDR1 and CDR2 (germline): MDHEN, SYDVKM. CDR3 bases: TGTGCCAGCTCCGTAATCCGCTCCTACGAGCAGTACTTC. Protein sequence: CASSVIRSYEQYF.

This clone was seen a handful of times. The rearrangement uses TRBV2 and TRBJ1-4; 8 positions match TRBD1. The CDR3 has 15 residues. Per the germline V gene, CDR1 is SNHLY and CDR2 is FYNNEI. J lost 8 bases, V lost 8 bases, and 13 bases had no gene match. Here the CDR3 DNA reads TGTGCCAGCCGTGTAGCGGGCAGGGGGCGCGAAAAACTGTTTTTT. It codes for CASRVAGRGREKLFF.

The chain couples TRBV27 to TRBJ1-2; 10 bases line up with TRBD1. The CDR3 has 16 residues. Germline values: CDR1 MNHEY, CDR2 SMNVEV (reference sequence). J gave up 4 bases and V 7 bases, and 12 bases lay outside the gene matches. In DNA form, the CDR3 reads TGTGCCAGCACCAACCCCGGGACAGGGGCGCCCTATGGCTACACCTTC. Translating it yields CASTNPGTGAPYGYTF.

The chain joins TRBV28 to TRBJ2-4, with a weak D call TRBD1 (6 bases). Germline V CDR1 and CDR2: MDHEN, SYDVKM. V dropped 5 bases and J dropped 2 bases, with 10 bases sitting between them. The CDR3 runs 14 residues. The CDR3 sequence: CASSGTTPKNIQYF. Written as DNA, the CDR3 is TGTGCCAGCAGTGGGACAACCCCCAAAAACATTCAGTACTTC.

This chain connects TRBV6-5 to TRBJ1-6; D possibly corresponds to TRBD1 (5 bases). Trimming left V 4 bases short and J 7 bases short, with 14 bases between. CDR3 size: 15 residues. Germline assignment: CDR1 MNHEY and CDR2 SVGAGI. CDR3: CASSSWGVGNSPLHF. CDR3 bases: TGTGCCAGCAGTTCTTGGGGGGTTGGAAATTCACCCCTCCACTTT.

This clone was observed a few times. The V gene is TRBV25-1, the J gene TRBJ1-1; the match to TRBD1 covers 7 bases. The ends lost 3 bases at V and 0 bases at J; junction bases unmatched: 1. The CDR3 consists of 14 residues. CDR1 and CDR2 (germline): MGHDK, SYGVNS. CDR3 amino acids: CASSDGQVNTEAFF. The CDR3 region has the DNA TGTGCCAGCAGTGATGGACAGGTGAACACTGAAGCTTTCTTT.

This chain connects TRBV30 to TRBJ1-4; 10 nucleotides match TRBD1. In germline, CDR1 is GTSNPN, CDR2 SVGIG (reference sequence). After removal of 7 bases from V and 8 bases from J, the junction contained 10 bases not matched to a gene. The CDR3 is 14 residues long. The CDR3 loop reads CAFKGDRGWEKLFF. The CDR3 nucleotides read TGTGCCTTCAAAGGGGACAGGGGTTGGGAAAAACTGTTTTTT.

This clone appeared a few times. The chain has TRBV5-1 and TRBJ2-7; 8 nucleotides match TRBD2. The CDR3 is made up of 13 amino acids. Looked up from germline, CDR1 is SGHRS and CDR2 is YFSETQ. V lost 4 bases to trimming and J lost 7 bases; unmatched junction nucleotides: 7. CDR3 sequence: CASSVTSVGEQYF. CDR3 nucleotides: TGCGCCAGCAGCGTGACTAGCGTCGGAGAGCAGTACTTC.

In its sample, this clone was seen once. This chain links TRBV2 with TRBJ1-1; 9 bases are a match to TRBD1. Per germline, CDR1 SNHLY and CDR2 FYNNEI. The J segment lost 5 bases and the V segment lost 6 bases, leaving 13 bases of the junction unmatched. The CDR3 spans 16 residues. The DNA for the CDR3 is TGTGCCAGCAGCCTCCCTATTCCAGACAGGGGGACTGAAGCTTTCTTT. It translates to CASSLPIPDRGTEAFF.